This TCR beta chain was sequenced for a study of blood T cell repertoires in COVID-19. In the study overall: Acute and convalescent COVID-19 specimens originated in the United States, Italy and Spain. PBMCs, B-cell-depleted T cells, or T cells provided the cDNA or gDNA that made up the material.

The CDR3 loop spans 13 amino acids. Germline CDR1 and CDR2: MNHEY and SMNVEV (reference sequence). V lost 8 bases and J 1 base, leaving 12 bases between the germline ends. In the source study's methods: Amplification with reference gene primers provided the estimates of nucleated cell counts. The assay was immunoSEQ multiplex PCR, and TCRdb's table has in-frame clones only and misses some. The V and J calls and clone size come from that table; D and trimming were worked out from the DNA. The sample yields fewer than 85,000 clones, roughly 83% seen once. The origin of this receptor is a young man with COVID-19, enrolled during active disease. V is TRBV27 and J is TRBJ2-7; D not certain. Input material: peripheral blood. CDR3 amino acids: CASAYGWSYEQYF. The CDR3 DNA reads TGTGCCAGCGCTTATGGCTGGTCCTACGAGCAGTACTTC.